This entry concerns a single TCR beta chain. CDR1 SGHAT and CDR2 FQNNGV come from the germline V gene. The CDR3 sequence is 13 residues long. V was clipped by 8 bases and J by 10 bases, with 15 bases between them. Sequenced by immunoSEQ multiplex PCR; TCRdb stores in-frame clones only, minus some. Counted here are 65,000 to 90,000 clones, about 72% occurring once; the ten biggest clones make up more than 15%. The sample is drawn from a study of blood T cell repertoires in COVID-19. Study-level information: Samples taken during acute and convalescent COVID-19 were collected in the United States, Italy and Spain. Sample material is recorded as cDNA or gDNA derived from T cells, B-cell-depleted T cells, or PBMCs.

The clonotype originates from a man between 70 and 80 years old with active or convalescent COVID-19. The material sequenced was peripheral blood. The V call is TRBV11-2, the J call TRBJ1-6; no definite D call. CDR3: CASQAGNRSPLHF. The CDR3 nucleotides read TGTGCCAGCCAGGCGGGGAATCGGTCACCCCTCCACTTT.